One sample yielded the 13 T cell receptor beta chains listed below, sequenced in a study of cytomegalovirus exposure and HLA in healthy donors. The PCR was carried out with 60 Vbeta primers and 13 Jbeta primers. The repertoire was sequenced with immunoSEQ multiplex PCR; TCRdb's copy has only in-frame clones and lacks some. This table has hundreds of thousands of clones, 70% to 90% appearing once. The source material was PBMCs. The receptor set was obtained from a man aged 25 to 40 in good health and CMV-seronegative.

The chain combines TRBV4-1 with TRBJ1-1, with 9 nucleotides matching TRBD1. CDR3 length equals 14 residues. The germline gives CDR1 MGHRA, CDR2 YSYEKL. J was trimmed by 4 bases and V by 4 bases; bases with no gene match: 4. CDR3 region: CASSRTGVITEAFF. The CDR3 DNA reads as TGCGCCAGCAGCCGGACAGGGGTTATCACTGAAGCTTTCTTT.

This clone was seen just once. The chain has TRBV7-9 and TRBJ2-7, with D possibly being TRBD2 (5 bases). Germline CDR1 reads SEHNR; CDR2 reads FQNEAQ (reference sequence). V was shortened by 5 bases and J by 7 bases, with 18 bases between the two germline ends. CDR3 length: 14 amino acids. CDR3 sequence (DNA): TGTGCCAGCAGCCCCGGGGAGCGGACGAATGAGCAGTACTTC. Translating gives CASSPGERTNEQYF.

The gene calls are TRBV6-4 and TRBJ1-1; TRBD1 matches 8 bases. Germline assignment: CDR1 MRHNA and CDR2 SNTAGT. This CDR3 has 15 residues. Trimming took 5 bases from V and 7 from J; bases not matched to a gene: 12. DNA for the CDR3: TGTGCCAGCAGTAAAAACCCTCGGACAGGGATTGAAGCTTTCTTT. Protein: CASSKNPRTGIEAFF.

The J gene is TRBJ2-5, the V gene TRBV7-2, with D perhaps matching TRBD2 (6 bases). The germline V and J ends were trimmed by 1 base and 5 bases, with 14 bases remaining between them. The CDR3 is made up of 15 amino acids. Germline lookup yields CDR1 SGHTA and CDR2 FQGNSA. CDR3 nucleotides: TGTGCCAGCAGCTTAGACCGGGGGATGCGGGAGACCCAGTACTTC. Protein: CASSLDRGMRETQYF.

This sequence joins TRBV5-5 and TRBJ2-7; 9 bases fit TRBD2. This CDR3 contains 12 residues. The V gene's germline CDR1 is SGHKS and CDR2 YYEKEE (reference sequence). J lost 6 bases, V lost 4 bases, and 2 bases had no gene match. The CDR3 loop reads CASSRGGAEQYF. For the CDR3, the DNA is TGTGCCAGCAGCCGCGGGGGGGCCGAGCAGTACTTC.

The genes are TRBV7-9 and TRBJ2-7, with TRBD1 matching over 11 bases. Germline V gives CDR1 SEHNR, CDR2 FQNEAQ (reference sequence). This CDR3 has 14 amino acids. The J segment lost 6 bases and the V segment lost 3 bases, leaving 4 bases of the junction unmatched. The CDR3 DNA reads TGTGCCAGCAGCTTGTCCGGGACAGGGGGCGAGCAGTACTTC. Translated: CASSLSGTGGEQYF. The full variable domain, its missing parts supplied by reference TRBV7-9 and TRBJ2-7, is DTGVSQNPRHKITKRGQNVTFRCDPISEHNRLYWYRQTLGQGPEFLTYFQNEAQLEKSRLLSDRFSAERPKGSFSTLEIQRTEQGDSAMYLCASSLSGTGGEQYFGPGTRLTVT.

The chain joins TRBV2 to TRBJ2-1; TRBD1 might be the D (6 bases). The germline CDR1 and CDR2 sequences are SNHLY and FYNNEI. The CDR3 is 17 residues long. V dropped 2 bases and J dropped 4 bases, with 18 bases sitting between them. CDR3 sequence reads: CASSEKPQGRLYNEQFF. CDR3 DNA sequence: TGTGCCAGCAGTGAAAAACCACAGGGTAGATTATACAATGAGCAGTTCTTC.

The chain carries TRBV7-2 and TRBJ2-5, with 14 bases that match TRBD2. V was clipped by 5 bases and J by 5 bases; unmatched bases: 10. This CDR3 region has 17 residues. Germline CDR1 and CDR2: SGHTA and FQGNSA. DNA of the CDR3: TGTGCCAGCAGCCCCCAAGGGACTAGCGGGGGAAAGGAGACCCAGTACTTC. Protein: CASSPQGTSGGKETQYF.

The rearrangement uses TRBV5-1 and TRBJ2-7; 10 bases are shared with TRBD2. CDR1 is SGHRS, CDR2 YFSETQ, per germline. The length of the CDR3 is 17 residues. J gave up 2 bases and V 4 bases, and 12 bases lay outside the gene matches. The CDR3, as DNA: TGCGCCAGCAGCCTCGGGTTAGCGGGGGGCCGGGCCTACGAGCAGTACTTC. It yields the protein CASSLGLAGGRAYEQYF.

This chain links TRBV10-1 with TRBJ1-1; no reliable D call. The CDR3 contains 12 residues. Trimming left V 6 bases short and J 4 bases short, with 9 bases between. Per germline, CDR1 WNHNN and CDR2 SYGVQD (reference sequence). Here the CDR3 reads CASRGASTEAFF. DNA for the CDR3: TGCGCCAGCAGAGGAGCCTCCACTGAAGCTTTCTTT.

The chain is built from TRBV7-9 and TRBJ1-6; D gene uncertain. Between the trimmed V and J ends, which lost 1 base and 3 bases, there was a span of 10 bases. The germline CDR1 and CDR2 sequences are SEHNR and FQNEAQ (reference sequence). The CDR3 has 16 residues. The CDR3 spells CASSLGAPRYNSPLHF. CDR3 bases: TGTGCCAGCAGCTTAGGGGCTCCCCGCTATAATTCACCCCTCCACTTT.

This clone was seen just once. The CDR3 is CASSFWGGFGDTQYF. For the CDR3, the DNA is TGTGCCAGCAGCTTCTGGGGAGGGTTTGGAGATACGCAGTATTTT. This chain joins TRBV5-6 and TRBJ2-3, with 7 bases lining up with TRBD2. Per the germline V gene, CDR1 is SGHDT and CDR2 is YYEEEE. V lost 2 bases and J lost 5; bases outside the gene matches: 8. This CDR3 contains 15 residues. The variable domain in full, completed from reference TRBV5-6 and TRBJ2-3, reads DAGVTQSPTHLIKTRGQQVTLRCSPKSGHDTVSWYQQALGQGPQFIFQYYEEEERQRGNFPDRFSGHQFPNYSSELNVNALLLGDSALYLCASSFWGGFGDTQYFGPGTRLTVL.

The rearrangement links TRBV28 to TRBJ2-7; 8 nucleotides align to TRBD2. The CDR3 has 15 residues. Germline CDR1 reads MDHEN; CDR2 reads SYDVKM. V lost 3 bases to trimming and J lost 0 bases; unmatched junction nucleotides: 4. The CDR3 region has the DNA TGTGCCAGCAGTTTCCAGCGGGGGAACTCCTACGAGCAGTACTTC. Translation gives CASSFQRGNSYEQYF.